Presented here are 19 T cell receptor beta chains from one specimen sequenced in a study of vaccination and CD4 T cells after COVID-19. Sequencing of DNA taken from cultured CD4+ T cells relied on the Oncomine TCR Beta short-read assay. TCRdb fed the PCR reads into MiXCR, producing one record per CDR3 protein. The sample lists about 9,900 distinct CDR3 sequences, about 33% occurring once. The sample's treatment: roughly nine-day PBMC culture with coronavirus spike peptide pools or control peptides (ViraFEST assay). It was before the COVID-19 pandemic (2011-2018) that the unexposed donor's CD4+ T cells were collected. These receptors have no known antigen. Sequencing input: CD4+ T cells from blood, cultured in vitro. These receptors all stem from a human donor in good health.

This clonotype was picked up a small number of times. V is TRBV4-1 and J is TRBJ1-5; no firm D call. The CDR3 extends over 17 amino acids. Looked up from germline, CDR1 is MGHRA and CDR2 is YSYEKL. Trimming stripped 3 bases from V and 5 bases from J, with 20 bases between. The CDR3 DNA follows: TGCGCCAGCAGCCAGATTAACATGGGTCTTACGGATCAGCCCCAGCATTTT. As protein: CASSQINMGLTDQPQHF.

This sequence joins TRBV18 and TRBJ1-6, with 7 bases fitting TRBD1. This CDR3 has 15 residues. J gave up 6 bases and V 3 bases, and 5 bases lay outside the gene matches. Germline values: CDR1 KGHSH, CDR2 LQKENI. CDR3 coding DNA: TGTGCCAGCTCACCTGGGACAGTCTCTAATTCACCCCTCCACTTT. Its protein product is CASSPGTVSNSPLHF. The variable domain in full, with the rest retrieved from reference TRBV18 and TRBJ1-6, is NAGVMQNPRHLVRRRGQEARLRCSPMKGHSHVYWYRQLPEEGLKFMVYLQKENIIDESGMPKERFSAEFPKEGPSILRIQQVVRGDSAAYFCASSPGTVSNSPLHFGNGTRLTVT.

The CDR3 loop reads CASTLLNSPLHF. CDR3 DNA: TGTGCCAGCACCCTACTAAATTCACCCCTCCACTTT. This sequence joins TRBV11-2 and TRBJ1-6, with D unresolved. The V gene lost 7 bases and the J gene lost 7 bases, with 8 bases spanning the gap. This CDR3 is 12 amino acids long. The germline gives CDR1 SGHAT, CDR2 FQNNGV.

This clonotype was observed a handful of times. This sequence joins TRBV6-1 and TRBJ1-1, with 12 bases aligning to TRBD1. Germline V lookup: CDR1 MNHNS, CDR2 SASEGT. The CDR3 runs 13 residues. V lost 8 bases and J lost 5; bases outside the gene matches: 3. CDR3 DNA sequence: TGTGCCAGCGGGGACAGGGGGCAAACTGAAGCTTTCTTT. Its protein is CASGDRGQTEAFF.

This chain connects TRBV29-1 to TRBJ2-5; 10 bases line up with TRBD1. The CDR3 is made up of 14 amino acids. With 4 bases clipped from V and 4 bases from J, the junction kept 6 bases outside the gene matches. The germline V gene encodes CDR1 SQVTM and CDR2 ANQGSEA. CDR3 coding DNA: TGCAGCGTTGCAGGACAGGGGGACGTAGAGACCCAGTACTTC. It translates to CSVAGQGDVETQYF. The complete variable domain, with remaining parts taken from reference TRBV29-1 and TRBJ2-5, reads SAVISQKPSRDICQRGTSLTIQCQVDSQVTMMFWYRQQPGQSLTLIATANQGSEATYESGFVIDKFPISRPNLTFSTLTVSNMSPEDSSIYLCSVAGQGDVETQYFGPGTRLLVL.

The table lists this clonotype with a few counts. The chain combines TRBV18 with TRBJ2-7; possibly TRBD2 for D (7 bases). The germline V and J ends were trimmed by 5 bases and 0 bases, with 8 bases remaining between them. Germline V lookup: CDR1 KGHSH, CDR2 LQKENI. The CDR3 spans 13 residues. The DNA of the CDR3 is TGTGCCAGCTCAGCGGGGGCCTCCTACGAGCAGTACTTC. The encoded protein is CASSAGASYEQYF.

This clonotype was observed once. The chain carries TRBV7-8 and TRBJ1-3; 8 bases agree with TRBD1. CDR3 size: 14 residues. V was pared by 5 bases and J by 2 bases, with 2 bases of the junction left unmatched. Per germline, CDR1 SGHVS and CDR2 FQNEAQ. The CDR3 reads CASSQQGAGNTIYF. The CDR3 coding sequence is TGTGCCAGCAGCCAACAGGGGGCTGGAAACACCATATATTTT.

The chain combines TRBV2 with TRBJ1-5; TRBD1 is a possible D gene (6 bases). The CDR3 consists of 15 residues. Germline V gene data show CDR1 as SNHLY and CDR2 as FYNNEI. The germline V and J ends were trimmed by 4 bases and 0 bases, with 10 bases remaining between them. This chain's CDR3 is CASSGAGDSNQPQHF. The DNA of the CDR3 is TGTGCCAGCAGTGGGGCAGGGGATAGCAATCAGCCCCAGCATTTT.

The gene calls are TRBV12-5 and TRBJ1-5; weak D call: TRBD1 (5 bases). Between the trimmed V and J ends, which lost 3 bases and 5 bases, there was a span of 14 bases. Per the germline V gene, CDR1 is LGHNT and CDR2 is FRNRAP. CDR3 size: 15 residues. The CDR3 is CASGLGEWEYQPQHF. CDR3 sequence (DNA): TGTGCTAGTGGTTTAGGGGAGTGGGAATATCAGCCCCAGCATTTT.

The chain uses TRBV5-1 and TRBJ2-7; D perhaps matches TRBD2 (5 bases). The CDR3 totals 13 residues. Germline lookup yields CDR1 SGHRS and CDR2 YFSETQ. V was trimmed by 0 bases and J by 4 bases, leaving 8 bases between them. CDR3 sequence reads: CASSLDGGYEQYF. In DNA form, the CDR3 reads TGCGCCAGCAGCTTGGATGGAGGATACGAGCAGTACTTC.

The chain is built from TRBV6-2 or TRBV6-3 and TRBJ1-3; weak D call: TRBD1 (5 bases). Trimming stripped 6 bases from V and 0 bases from J, with 9 bases between. This CDR3 comprises 14 residues. From germline, CDR1 is MNHEY and CDR2 SVGEGT. The CDR3 nucleotides read TGTGCCAGCAGCTCCGGGGGCTCTGGAAACACCATATATTTT. Translating gives CASSSGGSGNTIYF.

In this sample, this clonotype turned up once. V is TRBV12-3 or TRBV12-4 and J is TRBJ1-2; TRBD1 matches 11 bases. After removal of 6 bases from V and 7 bases from J, the junction contained 7 bases not matched to a gene. The CDR3 extends over 14 amino acids. This CDR3 reads CASRGTGGRSGYTF. CDR3 DNA: TGTGCCAGCAGGGGGACAGGGGGGAGGAGTGGCTACACCTTC.

This sequence joins TRBV2 and TRBJ1-6; the D is unclear. The CDR3 has 15 amino acids. Germline assignment: CDR1 SNHLY and CDR2 FYNNEI. V was pared by 6 bases and J by 5 bases, with 14 bases between. The CDR3 loop reads CASREIGENNSPLHF. The CDR3 DNA is TGTGCCAGCAGAGAAATCGGGGAAAATAATTCACCCCTCCACTTT. Supplemented by reference TRBV2 and TRBJ1-6, the full variable domain reads EPEVTQTPSHQVTQMGQEVILRCVPISNHLYFYWYRQILGQKVEFLVSFYNNEISEKSEIFDDQFSVERPDGSNFTLKIRSTKLEDSAMYFCASREIGENNSPLHFGNGTRLTVT.

The rearrangement joins TRBV20-1 to TRBJ1-2; D may be TRBD1 (6 bases). Germline assignment: CDR1 DFQATT and CDR2 SNEGSKA (reference sequence). The CDR3 length is 14 residues. V gave up 0 bases and J gave up 1 base, with 9 bases separating them. CDR3 sequence: CSAREGTNNYGYTF. As DNA, the CDR3 is TGCAGTGCTAGAGAAGGGACAAATAACTATGGCTACACCTTC.

The chain has TRBV20-1 and TRBJ1-2; D perhaps matches TRBD1 (6 bases). Germline values: CDR1 DFQATT, CDR2 SNEGSKA (reference sequence). The CDR3 is made up of 12 amino acids. Trimming took 5 bases from V and 6 from J, leaving 13 bases between them. DNA for the CDR3: TGCAGTGCTGGAAGGGGGTCGGATGGCTACACCTTC. Translating gives CSAGRGSDGYTF.

This chain joins TRBV5-5 and TRBJ2-1; the D is unclear. Germline V gene data show CDR1 as SGHKS and CDR2 as YYEKEE (reference sequence). V was shortened by 2 bases and J by 2 bases, with 5 bases between the two germline ends. The CDR3 runs to 13 residues. CDR3 in amino acids: CASSFHTYNEQFF. The CDR3 region has the DNA TGTGCCAGCAGCTTCCATACCTACAATGAGCAGTTCTTC.

CDR3 loop: CASRTGWMSTEAFF. CDR3 DNA sequence: TGTGCCAGCAGAACGGGGTGGATGAGCACTGAAGCTTTCTTT. The chain carries TRBV6-1 and TRBJ1-1, with D unresolved. Trimming removed 6 bases at V and 4 bases at J, with 15 bases between. The CDR3 is 14 residues long. CDR1 and CDR2 from the germline V gene are MNHNS and SASEGT.

The rearrangement uses TRBV12-3 or TRBV12-4 and TRBJ1-5; no definite D call. V lost 5 bases and J lost 3, with 20 bases in between. This CDR3 is built from 17 residues. CDR3 residues: CASSTTNNWWVNQPQHF. In DNA form, the CDR3 reads TGTGCCAGCAGTACCACGAACAACTGGTGGGTCAATCAGCCCCAGCATTTT.

The gene calls are TRBV7-6 and TRBJ2-7; 12 positions agree with TRBD2. The CDR3 is 15 amino acids. V lost 5 bases to trimming and J lost 9 bases; unmatched junction nucleotides: 11. Germline V CDR1 and CDR2: SGHVS, FNYEAQ. The DNA of the CDR3 is TGTGCCAGCAGCGGTCTAGCGGGGGGGCTTCAAGCGCAGTACTTC. Translation gives CASSGLAGGLQAQYF.